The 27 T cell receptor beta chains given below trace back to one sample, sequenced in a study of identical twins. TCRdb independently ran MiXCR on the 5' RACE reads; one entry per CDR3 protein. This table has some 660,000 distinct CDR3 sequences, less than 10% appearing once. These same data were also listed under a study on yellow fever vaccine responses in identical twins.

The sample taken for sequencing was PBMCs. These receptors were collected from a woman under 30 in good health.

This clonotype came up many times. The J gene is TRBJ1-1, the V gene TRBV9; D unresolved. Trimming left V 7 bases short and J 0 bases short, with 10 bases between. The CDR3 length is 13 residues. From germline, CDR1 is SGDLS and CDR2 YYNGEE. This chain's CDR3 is CASGVRLNTEAFF. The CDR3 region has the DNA TGTGCCAGCGGGGTCAGGTTGAACACTGAAGCTTTCTTT.

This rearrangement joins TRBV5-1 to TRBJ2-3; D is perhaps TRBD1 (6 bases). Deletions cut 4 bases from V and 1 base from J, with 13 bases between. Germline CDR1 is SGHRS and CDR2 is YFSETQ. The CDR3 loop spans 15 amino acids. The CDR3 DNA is TGCGCCAGCAGCCGTACAGGGCTGGGCACAGATACGCAGTATTTT. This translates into CASSRTGLGTDTQYF.

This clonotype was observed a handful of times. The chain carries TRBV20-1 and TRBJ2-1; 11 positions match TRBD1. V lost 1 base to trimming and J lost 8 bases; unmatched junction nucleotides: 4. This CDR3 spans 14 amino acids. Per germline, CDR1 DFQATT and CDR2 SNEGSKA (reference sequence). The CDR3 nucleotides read TGCAGTGCTAGAGTGAGGACAGGGGGCTATGAGCAGTTCTTC. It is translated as CSARVRTGGYEQFF.

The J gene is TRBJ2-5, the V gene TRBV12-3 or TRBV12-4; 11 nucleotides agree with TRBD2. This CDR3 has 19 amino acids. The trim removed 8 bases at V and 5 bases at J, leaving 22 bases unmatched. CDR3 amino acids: CASCPALNVLAGVVETQYF. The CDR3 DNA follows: TGTGCCAGCTGTCCGGCTCTCAACGTACTAGCGGGAGTAGTGGAGACCCAGTACTTC.

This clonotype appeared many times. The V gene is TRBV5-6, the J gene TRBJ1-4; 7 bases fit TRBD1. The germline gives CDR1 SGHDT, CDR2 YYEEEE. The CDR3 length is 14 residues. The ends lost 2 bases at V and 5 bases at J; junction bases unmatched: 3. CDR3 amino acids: CASSFDRENEKLFF. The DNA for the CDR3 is TGTGCCAGCAGCTTTGACAGGGAGAATGAAAAACTGTTTTTT.

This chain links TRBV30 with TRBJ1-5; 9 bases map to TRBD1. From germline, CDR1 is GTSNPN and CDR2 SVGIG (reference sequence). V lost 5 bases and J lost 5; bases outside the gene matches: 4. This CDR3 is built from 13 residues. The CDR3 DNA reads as TGTGCCTGGGGAACAGGGGGCGATCAGCCCCAGCATTTT. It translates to CAWGTGGDQPQHF.

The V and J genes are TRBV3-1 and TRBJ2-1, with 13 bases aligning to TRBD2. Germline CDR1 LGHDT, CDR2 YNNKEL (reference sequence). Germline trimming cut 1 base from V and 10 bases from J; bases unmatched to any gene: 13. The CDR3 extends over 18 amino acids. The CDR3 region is CASSQGFGTSGKLREQFF. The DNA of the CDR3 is TGTGCCAGCAGCCAAGGATTCGGGACTAGCGGGAAGTTGAGGGAGCAGTTCTTC.

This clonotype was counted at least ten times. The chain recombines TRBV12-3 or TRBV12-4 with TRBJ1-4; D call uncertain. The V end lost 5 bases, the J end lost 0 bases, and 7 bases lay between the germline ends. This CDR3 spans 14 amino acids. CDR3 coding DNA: TGTGCCAGCAGTCTACTTGCAACTAATGAAAAACTGTTTTTT. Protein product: CASSLLATNEKLFF.

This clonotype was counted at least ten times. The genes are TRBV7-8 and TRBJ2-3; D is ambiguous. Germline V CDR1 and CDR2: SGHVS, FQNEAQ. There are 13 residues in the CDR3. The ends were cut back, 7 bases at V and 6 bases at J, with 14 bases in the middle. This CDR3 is CASIPGGWDTQYF. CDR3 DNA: TGTGCCAGCATCCCGGGCGGTTGGGATACGCAGTATTTT.

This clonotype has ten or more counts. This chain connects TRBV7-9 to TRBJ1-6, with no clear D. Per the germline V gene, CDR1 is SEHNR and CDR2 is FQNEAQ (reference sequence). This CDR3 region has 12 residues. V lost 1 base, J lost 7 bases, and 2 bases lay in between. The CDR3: CASSLGNSPLHF. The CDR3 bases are TGTGCCAGCAGCTTAGGGAATTCACCCCTCCACTTT.

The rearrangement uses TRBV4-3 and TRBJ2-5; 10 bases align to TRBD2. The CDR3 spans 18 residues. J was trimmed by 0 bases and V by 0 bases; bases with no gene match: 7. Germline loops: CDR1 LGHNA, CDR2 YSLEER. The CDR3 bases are TGCGCCAGCAGCCAAGATAGGCTAGCGGGAGAGTACCAAGAGACCCAGTACTTC. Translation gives CASSQDRLAGEYQETQYF.

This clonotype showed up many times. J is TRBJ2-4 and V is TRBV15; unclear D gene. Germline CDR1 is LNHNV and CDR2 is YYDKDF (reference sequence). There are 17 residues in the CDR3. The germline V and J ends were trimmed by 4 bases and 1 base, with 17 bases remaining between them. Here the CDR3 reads CATSTLGPSSAKNIQYF. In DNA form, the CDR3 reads TGTGCCACCAGCACCCTTGGACCGAGTTCGGCCAAAAACATTCAGTACTTC.

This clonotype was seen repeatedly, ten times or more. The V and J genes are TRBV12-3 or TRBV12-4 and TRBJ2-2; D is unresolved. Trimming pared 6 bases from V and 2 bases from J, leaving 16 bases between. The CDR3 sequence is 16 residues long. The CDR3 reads CASRTGSRANTGELFF. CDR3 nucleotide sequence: TGTGCCAGCAGAACCGGGTCCCGGGCAAACACCGGGGAGCTGTTTTTT.

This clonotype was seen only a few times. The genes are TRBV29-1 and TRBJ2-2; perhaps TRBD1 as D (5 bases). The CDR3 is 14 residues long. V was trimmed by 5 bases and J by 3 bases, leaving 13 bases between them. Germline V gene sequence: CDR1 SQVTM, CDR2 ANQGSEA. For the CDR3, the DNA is TGCAGCGTTAAGATACAGGCGGACACCGGGGAGCTGTTTTTT. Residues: CSVKIQADTGELFF.

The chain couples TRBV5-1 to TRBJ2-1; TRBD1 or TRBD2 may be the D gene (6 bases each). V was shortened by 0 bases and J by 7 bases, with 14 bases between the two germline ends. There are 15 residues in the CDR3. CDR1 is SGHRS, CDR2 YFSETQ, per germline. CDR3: CASSLDPGAGNEQFF. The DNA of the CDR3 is TGCGCCAGCAGCTTGGATCCGGGGGCGGGTAATGAGCAGTTCTTC.

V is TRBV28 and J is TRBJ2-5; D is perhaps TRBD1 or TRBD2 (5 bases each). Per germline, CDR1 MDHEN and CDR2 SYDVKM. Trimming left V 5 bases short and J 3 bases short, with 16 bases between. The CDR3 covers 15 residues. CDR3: CASSGLGGMKETQYF. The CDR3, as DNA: TGTGCCAGCAGTGGCCTTGGGGGTATGAAAGAGACCCAGTACTTC.

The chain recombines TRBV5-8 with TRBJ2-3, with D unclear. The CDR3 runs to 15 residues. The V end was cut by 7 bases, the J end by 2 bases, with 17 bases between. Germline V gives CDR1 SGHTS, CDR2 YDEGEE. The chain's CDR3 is CASGGKHRATDTQYF. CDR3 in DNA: TGTGCCAGCGGCGGCAAACACCGCGCCACAGATACGCAGTATTTT.

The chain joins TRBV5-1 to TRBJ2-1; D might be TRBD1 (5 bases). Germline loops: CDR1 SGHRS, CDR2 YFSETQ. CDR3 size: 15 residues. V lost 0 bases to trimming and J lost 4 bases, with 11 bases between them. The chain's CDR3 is CASSLARTRYNEQFF. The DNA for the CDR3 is TGCGCCAGCAGCTTGGCTCGGACACGATACAATGAGCAGTTCTTC.

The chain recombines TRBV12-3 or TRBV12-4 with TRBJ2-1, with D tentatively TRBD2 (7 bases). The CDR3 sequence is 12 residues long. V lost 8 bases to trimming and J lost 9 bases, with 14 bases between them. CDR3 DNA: TGTGCCAGCTCTCGGGGGGCCAGTGAGCAGTTCTTC. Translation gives CASSRGASEQFF.

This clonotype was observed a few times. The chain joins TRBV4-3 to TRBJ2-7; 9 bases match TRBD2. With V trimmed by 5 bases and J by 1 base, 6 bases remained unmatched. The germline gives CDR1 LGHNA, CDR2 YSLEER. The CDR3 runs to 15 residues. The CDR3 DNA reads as TGCGCCAGCAGCATGGGACTAGCAGTGTCCTACGAGCAGTACTTC. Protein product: CASSMGLAVSYEQYF.

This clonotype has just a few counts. CDR3 bases: TGCAGTGCTAGACGGGGACTAGTGGGGAACACAGATACGCAGTATTTT. It is translated as CSARRGLVGNTDTQYF. The chain is built from TRBV20-1 and TRBJ2-3; 8 nucleotides line up with TRBD2. Germline assignment: CDR1 DFQATT and CDR2 SNEGSKA (reference sequence). This CDR3 has 16 amino acids. J was trimmed by 2 bases and V by 2 bases; bases with no gene match: 9.

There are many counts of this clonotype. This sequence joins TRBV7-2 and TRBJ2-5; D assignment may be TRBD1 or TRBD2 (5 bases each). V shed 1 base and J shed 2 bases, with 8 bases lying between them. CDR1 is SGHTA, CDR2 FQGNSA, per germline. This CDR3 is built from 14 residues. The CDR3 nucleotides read TGTGCCAGCAGCTTAGAAGAGGGGCAAGAGACCCAGTACTTC. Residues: CASSLEEGQETQYF.

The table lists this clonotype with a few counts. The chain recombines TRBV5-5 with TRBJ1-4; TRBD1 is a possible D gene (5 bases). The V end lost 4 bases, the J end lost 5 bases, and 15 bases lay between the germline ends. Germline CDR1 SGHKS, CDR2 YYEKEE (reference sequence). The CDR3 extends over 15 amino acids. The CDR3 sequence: CASSEGLITNEKLFF. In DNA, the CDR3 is TGTGCCAGCAGCGAGGGACTCATCACAAATGAAAAACTGTTTTTT.

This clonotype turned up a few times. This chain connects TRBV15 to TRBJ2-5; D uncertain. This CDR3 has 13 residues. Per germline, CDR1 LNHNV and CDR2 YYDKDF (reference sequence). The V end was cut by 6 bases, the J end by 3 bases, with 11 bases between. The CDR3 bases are TGTGCCACCAGTAGAACGACGGAAGAGACCCAGTACTTC. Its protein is CATSRTTEETQYF. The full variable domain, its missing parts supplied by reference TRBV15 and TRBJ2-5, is DAMVIQNPRYQVTQFGKPVTLSCSQTLNHNVMYWYQQKSSQAPKLLFHYYDKDFNNEADTPDNFQSRRPNTSFCFLDIRSPGLGDTAMYLCATSRTTEETQYFGPGTRLLVL.

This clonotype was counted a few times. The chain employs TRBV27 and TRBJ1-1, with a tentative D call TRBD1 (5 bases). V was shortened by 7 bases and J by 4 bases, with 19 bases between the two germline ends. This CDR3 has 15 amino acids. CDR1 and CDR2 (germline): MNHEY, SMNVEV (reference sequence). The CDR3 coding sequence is TGTGCCAGCACCGTCCGGGGGGGGAACCCCACTGAAGCTTTCTTT. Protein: CASTVRGGNPTEAFF.

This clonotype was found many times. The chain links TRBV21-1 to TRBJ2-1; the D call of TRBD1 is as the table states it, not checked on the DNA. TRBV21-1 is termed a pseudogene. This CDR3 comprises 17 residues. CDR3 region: CASSKQNTGGASNEQFF. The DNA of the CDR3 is TGTGCCAGCAGCAAACAAAATACAGGGGGCGCCTCTAATGAGCAGTTCTTC.

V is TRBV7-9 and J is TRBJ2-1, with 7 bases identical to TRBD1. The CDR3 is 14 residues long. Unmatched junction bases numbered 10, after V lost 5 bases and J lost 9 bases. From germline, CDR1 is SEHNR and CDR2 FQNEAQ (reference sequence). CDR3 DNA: TGTGCCAGCAGCCCAGGACAGGTATTAGCTGAGCAGTTCTTC. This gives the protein CASSPGQVLAEQFF.